The 24 T cell receptor beta chains listed next were all sequenced from one sample in a study of T cells after yellow fever vaccination. One entry per CDR3 protein results from TCRdb running MiXCR on the 5' RACE reads. This table holds over 300,000 distinct CDR3 sequences, 3% to 4.5% found once. The starting material was PBMCs, obtained on the day of the yellow fever booster vaccination. These receptor sequences come from a young man who received the YFV17D yellow fever vaccine.

This clonotype appeared a few times. The rearrangement uses TRBV7-9 and TRBJ2-1; D is possibly TRBD1 (7 bases). The germline V gene has CDR1 SEHNR and CDR2 FQNEAQ (reference sequence). The CDR3 spans 16 residues. The V and J ends lost 0 bases and 4 bases respectively, with 13 bases between them. CDR3 residues: CASSLARGDLYNEQFF. The CDR3 DNA follows: TGTGCCAGCAGCTTAGCCAGGGGGGACCTATACAATGAGCAGTTCTTC.

This clonotype was recorded a few times. V and J are TRBV6-2 or TRBV6-3 and TRBJ1-5; D unresolved. The V end was cut by 2 bases, the J end by 3 bases, with 5 bases between. The CDR3 runs to 13 residues. Germline CDR1 MNHEY, CDR2 SVGEGT. The CDR3 loop reads CASSYINNQPQHF. As DNA, the CDR3 is TGTGCCAGCAGTTACATCAACAATCAGCCCCAGCATTTT.

CDR3 sequence (DNA): TGCAGTGCTAGACATCAGACATACGAGCAGTACGTC. Its protein product is CSARHQTYEQYV. V usage is TRBV20-1 and J usage is TRBJ2-7, with D hard to call. V gave up 2 bases and J gave up 4 bases, with 9 bases separating them. Germline-derived CDR1 and CDR2 are DFQATT and SNEGSKA (reference sequence). This CDR3 is built from 12 residues.

The rearrangement joins TRBV12-5 to TRBJ1-5; possible D gene TRBD1, 5 bases. The CDR3 loop spans 16 amino acids. The ends were cut back, 7 bases at V and 0 bases at J, with 16 bases in the middle. Germline CDR1 is LGHNT and CDR2 is FRNRAP. As DNA, the CDR3 is TGTGCTAGTGCCCGAGGAGGGACTAATAGCAATCAGCCCCAGCATTTT. Its protein product is CASARGGTNSNQPQHF.

This clonotype has only a few counts. The chain has TRBV5-6 and TRBJ2-2, with TRBD1 as a possible D gene (6 bases). The CDR3 runs to 14 residues. In germline, CDR1 is SGHDT, CDR2 YYEEEE. Between the trimmed V and J ends, which lost 3 bases and 5 bases, there was a span of 11 bases. The chain's CDR3 is CASSSPQGTGELFF. In DNA form, the CDR3 reads TGTGCCAGCAGCTCGCCACAGGGAACCGGGGAGCTGTTTTTT.

This clonotype was found many times. The chain combines TRBV3-1 with TRBJ1-1; no definite D call. The V gene's germline CDR1 is LGHDT and CDR2 YNNKEL (reference sequence). CDR3 length equals 14 residues. V was trimmed by 1 base and J by 8 bases, leaving 14 bases between them. DNA of the CDR3: TGTGCCAGCAGCCAAGGATCGGGCGCCCGGGAAGCTTTCTTT. This encodes CASSQGSGAREAFF.

The chain combines TRBV7-2 with TRBJ1-2; 7 bases align to TRBD1. The germline CDR1 and CDR2 sequences are SGHTA and FQGNSA. This CDR3 contains 12 residues. After removal of 4 bases from V and 7 bases from J, the junction contained 3 bases not matched to a gene. CDR3 bases: TGTGCCAGCAGCTCTGACAGGGTTGGCTACACCTTC. It codes for CASSSDRVGYTF.

This clonotype was seen repeatedly, ten times or more. The chain links TRBV3-1 to TRBJ2-5; maybe TRBD1 (6 bases). The CDR3 sequence is 18 residues long. The ends were cut back, 2 bases at V and 2 bases at J, with 21 bases in the middle. Germline V lookup: CDR1 LGHDT, CDR2 YNNKEL (reference sequence). CDR3 bases: TGTGCCAGCAGCCAAATCAGGGGCGGCCTCCCCCTTCAAGAGACCCAGTACTTC. This sequence encodes CASSQIRGGLPLQETQYF.

This clonotype was recorded at least ten times. The gene calls are TRBV10-3 and TRBJ1-5, with no clear D. Trimming left V 3 bases short and J 2 bases short, with 14 bases between. From germline, CDR1 is ENHRY and CDR2 SYGVKD. This CDR3 has 16 amino acids. CDR3 loop: CAISEGPSRGNQPQHF. The DNA of the CDR3 is TGTGCCATCAGTGAAGGGCCTTCTAGGGGCAATCAGCCCCAGCATTTT.

This clonotype was seen ten or more times. The chain recombines TRBV7-9 with TRBJ1-2, with a tentative D call TRBD1 (5 bases). Germline CDR1 and CDR2: SEHNR and FQNEAQ (reference sequence). V lost 3 bases to trimming and J lost 6 bases, with 5 bases between them. The length of the CDR3 is 11 residues. The CDR3 reads CASSLGDGYTF. The CDR3, as DNA: TGTGCCAGCAGCTTGGGGGATGGCTACACCTTC.

Many counts were recorded for this clonotype. The rearrangement links TRBV5-8 to TRBJ2-7; D perhaps matches TRBD1 (5 bases). The CDR3 runs to 14 residues. CDR1 is SGHTS, CDR2 YDEGEE, per germline. V lost 4 bases and J lost 5, with 16 bases in between. The CDR3 coding sequence is TGTGCCAGCAGCCGTGTTGGGGCACCCGACGAGCAGTACTTC. Residues: CASSRVGAPDEQYF.

The chain combines TRBV19 with TRBJ2-7; perhaps D is TRBD1 or TRBD2 (5 bases each). The length of the CDR3 is 15 residues. Per the germline V gene, CDR1 is LNHDA and CDR2 is SQIVND (reference sequence). V was clipped by 9 bases and J by 2 bases, with 20 bases between them. The CDR3 region has the DNA TGTGCCAGAGAATCCCGGGACGGGGACGCCTACGAGCAGTACGTC. Protein sequence: CARESRDGDAYEQYV.

In its sample, this clonotype was seen many times. DNA of the CDR3: TGTGCCAGCGAAGGGGGGGGTCAAGAGACCCAGTACTTC. This translates into CASEGGGQETQYF. The rearrangement links TRBV7-9 to TRBJ2-5, with D possibly being TRBD2 (7 bases). The germline CDR1 and CDR2 sequences are SEHNR and FQNEAQ (reference sequence). The CDR3 consists of 13 residues. Trimming stripped 8 bases from V and 2 bases from J, with 12 bases between.

This clonotype was detected many times. The chain combines TRBV6-2 or TRBV6-3 with TRBJ1-1; no clear D. With 6 bases removed from V and 4 bases from J, the gap between germline ends came to 6 bases. Per the germline V gene, CDR1 is MNHEY and CDR2 is SVGEGT. This CDR3 has 11 amino acids. CDR3 bases: TGTGCCAGCAGGTCGGTCACTGAAGCTTTCTTT. It is translated as CASRSVTEAFF.

This clonotype was found many times. CDR3 sequence: CASSSRGRSSYNEQFF. In DNA form, the CDR3 reads TGTGCCAGCAGTTCTCGGGGGAGGAGCTCCTACAATGAGCAGTTCTTC. The gene calls are TRBV6-5 and TRBJ2-1; D is perhaps TRBD2 (6 bases). This CDR3 region has 16 residues. Germline CDR1 and CDR2: MNHEY and SVGAGI. With 4 bases removed from V and 0 bases from J, the gap between germline ends came to 13 bases.

Only a few counts were recorded for this clonotype. The chain couples TRBV7-9 to TRBJ2-7; 8 bases map to TRBD2. The germline gives CDR1 SEHNR, CDR2 FQNEAQ (reference sequence). With 8 bases clipped from V and 7 bases from J, the junction kept 16 bases outside the gene matches. The CDR3 extends over 15 amino acids. In DNA form, the CDR3 reads TGTGCCAGCGGAGGGGCACGGCTAGCGGGTGAAGAGCAGTACTTC. Protein product: CASGGARLAGEEQYF.

This clonotype was recorded a few times. This chain joins TRBV7-2 and TRBJ2-1, with a tentative D call TRBD2 (7 bases). Germline-derived CDR1 and CDR2 are SGHTA and FQGNSA. V lost 9 bases, J lost 0 bases, and 12 bases lay in between. This CDR3 has 14 residues. The CDR3 sequence is CASSGGRSYNEQFF. The CDR3 DNA follows: TGTGCCAGTTCGGGGGGCCGCTCCTACAATGAGCAGTTCTTC.

This chain joins TRBV6-6 and TRBJ1-1, with 9 bases fitting TRBD1. The CDR3 extends over 17 amino acids. The germline V gene encodes CDR1 MNHNY and CDR2 SVGAGI (reference sequence). J lost 5 bases, V lost 5 bases, and 15 bases had no gene match. CDR3 sequence reads: CASSQAGTGFLRTEAFF. CDR3 coding DNA: TGTGCCAGCAGTCAGGCCGGGACAGGGTTTTTGCGGACTGAAGCTTTCTTT.

The chain joins TRBV4-2 to TRBJ1-2, with D possibly matching TRBD1 (6 bases). The CDR3 spans 15 residues. Trimming shortened V by 0 bases and J by 7 bases, and 15 bases separated the two germline ends. Germline V gene lookup returns CDR1 LGHNA and CDR2 YNFKEQ. The CDR3 here is CASSQDRWGRGGYTF. The CDR3 DNA is TGTGCCAGCAGCCAAGATCGATGGGGGCGAGGTGGCTACACCTTC.

The rearrangement joins TRBV6-1 to TRBJ2-5, with 7 positions matching TRBD2. This CDR3 contains 14 residues. With 7 bases clipped from V and 7 bases from J, the junction kept 12 bases outside the gene matches. From germline, CDR1 is MNHNS and CDR2 SASEGT. The CDR3 protein is CASTPGTTSGTQYF. As DNA, the CDR3 is TGTGCCAGCACCCCCGGGACTACGAGCGGGACCCAGTACTTC.

The gene calls are TRBV10-3 and TRBJ2-5, with no clear D. V dropped 8 bases and J dropped 3 bases, with 7 bases sitting between them. From germline, CDR1 is ENHRY and CDR2 SYGVKD. This CDR3 has 11 residues. The CDR3 region has the DNA TGTGCCATCGGGGTAAAAGAGACCCAGTACTTC. Its protein product is CAIGVKETQYF.

Remarks on this clonotype: Compared with germline, one end of the junction differs, possibly owing to a read error. V usage is TRBV25-1 and J usage is TRBJ2-7, with D unresolved. The germline CDR1 and CDR2 sequences are MGHDK and SYGVNS. The length of the CDR3 is 11 residues. Written as DNA, the CDR3 is TGTGCCAGCAGTGAATCGTTTACTCCGTGGTTC. It encodes CASSESFTPWF.

This clonotype was recorded at least ten times. The chain has TRBV14 and TRBJ2-2; D is possibly TRBD2 (7 bases). CDR3 size: 15 residues. Germline V gene lookup returns CDR1 SGHDN and CDR2 FVKESK. V gave up 1 base and J gave up 6 bases, with 12 bases separating them. The CDR3 loop is CASSQVAGAAGELFF. The CDR3 DNA sequence: TGTGCCAGCAGCCAAGTCGCGGGGGCCGCCGGGGAGCTGTTTTTT.

This clonotype was seen a handful of times. The chain couples TRBV6-5 to TRBJ1-6; 7 bases align to TRBD1. J gave up 4 bases and V 6 bases, and 9 bases lay outside the gene matches. This CDR3 spans 16 amino acids. The germline V gene has CDR1 MNHEY and CDR2 SVGAGI. CDR3 loop: CASSRDRKTYNSPLHF. CDR3 DNA: TGTGCCAGCAGCCGGGACAGAAAAACTTATAATTCACCCCTCCACTTT.